This TCR beta chain was captured in a study of blood T cell repertoires in COVID-19. For the study at large: Spain, Italy and the United States supplied samples that represented acute and convalescent COVID-19.

Authors' processing steps: How many nucleated cells were present was estimated from reference gene primer amplification. The method was immunoSEQ multiplex PCR; TCRdb's version includes in-frame clones alone and lacks a portion of them. That table gives V, J and clone size, and the DNA gave D and trimming. The repertoire holds some 220,000 clones, with around 83% as singletons. Seattle patients were enrolled while actively infected and followed longitudinally. Germline-derived CDR1 and CDR2 are SGDLS and YYNGEE. The J segment lost 3 bases and the V segment lost 5 bases, leaving 4 bases of the junction unmatched. This CDR3 has 14 amino acids.

This clonotype was sampled from a woman in her seventies with COVID-19, enrolled during active disease. This chain joins TRBV9 and TRBJ2-2; TRBD1 agrees at 7 bases. The sample comprised peripheral blood. CDR3 amino acids: CASRPGTDTGELFF. The DNA of the CDR3 is TGTGCCAGCAGACCCGGGACAGACACCGGGGAGCTGTTTTTT.